One and the same sample provided the 32 T cell receptor beta chains below, sequenced in a study of cytomegalovirus exposure and HLA in healthy donors. Only in-frame clones appear in the TCRdb table, and some are missing; sequencing was by immunoSEQ multiplex PCR. The sample holds tens of thousands of clones, roughly 97% seen once. Material: PBMCs. Source of these receptors: a man aged 25 to 40 in good health and CMV-seropositive.

This sequence joins TRBV7-2 and TRBJ2-2; 8 nucleotides align to TRBD2. After removal of 5 bases from V and 7 bases from J, the junction contained 9 bases not matched to a gene. The CDR3 is made up of 15 amino acids. The germline V gene encodes CDR1 SGHTA and CDR2 FQGNSA. The CDR3 DNA reads as TGTGCCAGCAGCCCGCAGGGACTAGTTAGCGGGGAGCTGTTTTTT. It yields the protein CASSPQGLVSGELFF.

The CDR3 DNA sequence: TGTGCCAGCAGCTTAGCTTGGGGACTAGCGGGAGTGGGCACCTACGAGCAGTACTTC. Translation: CASSLAWGLAGVGTYEQYF. The rearrangement links TRBV7-9 to TRBJ2-7, with 14 bases identical to TRBD2. This CDR3 is 19 amino acids long. Trimming cost V 0 bases and J 2 bases; bases outside gene matches: 9. CDR1 is SEHNR, CDR2 FQNEAQ, per germline (reference sequence).

The chain carries TRBV4-3 and TRBJ2-7; D gene uncertain. V gave up 4 bases and J gave up 3 bases, with 10 bases separating them. The CDR3 consists of 13 residues. Looked up from germline, CDR1 is LGHNA and CDR2 is YSLEER. The CDR3 reads CASSLGPNYEQYF. CDR3 DNA: TGCGCCAGCAGCCTTGGGCCCAACTACGAGCAGTACTTC.

The rearrangement joins TRBV28 to TRBJ2-1, with 7 bases fitting TRBD1. CDR1 and CDR2 from the germline V gene are MDHEN and SYDVKM. Germline trimming cut 10 bases from V and 5 bases from J; bases unmatched to any gene: 11. This CDR3 spans 14 amino acids. DNA of the CDR3: TGTGCCACCAGGGAGACAGGGAGAGACAATGAGCAGTTCTTC. Amino acid sequence: CATRETGRDNEQFF. Full variable domain (rest looked up from reference TRBV28 and TRBJ2-1): DVKVTQSSRYLVKRTGEKVFLECVQDMDHENMFWYRQDPGLGLRLIYFSYDVKMKEKGDIPEGYSVSREKKERFSLILESASTNQTSMYLCATRETGRDNEQFFGPGTRLTVL.

The J gene is TRBJ2-3, the V gene TRBV6-1, with 7 bases fitting TRBD2. The J segment lost 2 bases and the V segment lost 0 bases, leaving 5 bases of the junction unmatched. This CDR3 has 16 amino acids. Germline V lookup: CDR1 MNHNS, CDR2 SASEGT. The CDR3 protein is CASSEAAGAYTDTQYF. The CDR3 bases are TGTGCCAGCAGTGAAGCGGCGGGAGCGTACACAGATACGCAGTATTTT.

The chain joins TRBV6-1 to TRBJ1-5; TRBD1 agrees at 9 bases. The CDR3 loop spans 17 amino acids. The V segment lost 3 bases and the J segment 1 base; nucleotides outside the gene matches: 7. From germline, CDR1 is MNHNS and CDR2 SASEGT. The CDR3 protein is CASSERDREGSNQPQHF. Here the CDR3 DNA reads TGTGCCAGCAGTGAGCGGGACAGGGAAGGGAGCAATCAGCCCCAGCATTTT.

J is TRBJ2-7 and V is TRBV28; D is unclear. The CDR3 loop spans 11 amino acids. CDR1 and CDR2 (germline): MDHEN, SYDVKM. Trimming took 3 bases from V and 5 from J, leaving 5 bases between them. The CDR3 DNA sequence: TGTGCCAGCAGTTTGCGAGACGAGCAGTACTTC. Protein sequence: CASSLRDEQYF. The whole variable domain, filled in from reference TRBV28 and TRBJ2-7, reads DVKVTQSSRYLVKRTGEKVFLECVQDMDHENMFWYRQDPGLGLRLIYFSYDVKMKEKGDIPEGYSVSREKKERFSLILESASTNQTSMYLCASSLRDEQYFGPGTRLTVT.

This chain joins TRBV27 and TRBJ2-7; D perhaps matches TRBD2 (6 bases). This CDR3 is 13 amino acids long. CDR1 is MNHEY, CDR2 SMNVEV, per germline (reference sequence). V shed 7 bases and J shed 3 bases, with 13 bases lying between them. The CDR3 sequence: CASTAVSGYEQYF. The CDR3 nucleotides read TGTGCCAGCACCGCGGTTAGCGGCTACGAGCAGTACTTC.

The V call is TRBV29-1, the J call TRBJ2-7, with TRBD2 as a possible D gene (5 bases). V was shortened by 6 bases and J by 3 bases, with 12 bases between the two germline ends. This CDR3 is built from 12 residues. Germline V CDR1 and CDR2: SQVTM, ANQGSEA. DNA of the CDR3: TGCAGCGTCGGAGGTTTCGGCTACGAGCAGTACTTC. Translating gives CSVGGFGYEQYF.

The chain uses TRBV6-5 and TRBJ2-2; unclear D gene. CDR3 size: 13 residues. V was trimmed by 6 bases and J by 7 bases, leaving 12 bases between them. The V gene's germline CDR1 is MNHEY and CDR2 SVGAGI. CDR3 region: CASRTPGGGELFF. CDR3 sequence (DNA): TGTGCCAGCAGGACTCCCGGTGGCGGGGAGCTGTTTTTT.

This sequence joins TRBV29-1 and TRBJ2-5; maybe TRBD1 (6 bases). V lost 3 bases and J lost 2, with 7 bases in between. The CDR3 consists of 12 residues. Germline V gives CDR1 SQVTM, CDR2 ANQGSEA. CDR3 sequence: CSVERGQETQYF. CDR3 coding DNA: TGCAGCGTTGAGAGGGGGCAAGAGACCCAGTACTTC.

The chain is built from TRBV11-2 and TRBJ2-7, with D possibly TRBD2 on 6 matching bases. This CDR3 contains 15 residues. The germline V and J ends were trimmed by 3 bases and 2 bases, with 14 bases remaining between them. CDR1 and CDR2 from the germline V gene are SGHAT and FQNNGV. The CDR3 DNA reads as TGTGCCAGCAGCTTTTCGGGAGTAGAAGCCTACGAGCAGTACTTC. It translates to CASSFSGVEAYEQYF.

The rearrangement joins TRBV4-3 to TRBJ2-4, with D perhaps TRBD2 (6 bases). The CDR3 is 15 residues long. Germline V gene lookup returns CDR1 LGHNA and CDR2 YSLEER. The V end lost 0 bases, the J end lost 10 bases, and 16 bases lay between the germline ends. CDR3 loop: CASSQDFGARGIQYF. The CDR3 DNA is TGCGCCAGCAGCCAAGATTTTGGAGCGCGGGGTATTCAGTACTTC.

This chain joins TRBV2 and TRBJ1-5, with 10 bases identical to TRBD1. Germline CDR1 and CDR2: SNHLY and FYNNEI. V lost 6 bases to trimming and J lost 0 bases; unmatched junction nucleotides: 11. The CDR3 totals 18 residues. The CDR3, as DNA: TGTGCCAGCAGGAGCCGGGACAGGGGCCTGTATAGCAATCAGCCCCAGCATTTT. This encodes CASRSRDRGLYSNQPQHF. The variable domain in full, completed from reference TRBV2 and TRBJ1-5, reads EPEVTQTPSHQVTQMGQEVILRCVPISNHLYFYWYRQILGQKVEFLVSFYNNEISEKSEIFDDQFSVERPDGSNFTLKIRSTKLEDSAMYFCASRSRDRGLYSNQPQHFGDGTRLSIL.

CDR3 bases: TGCAGCGTTGAGGGGACAGCGCAAGAGACCCAGTACTTC. This translates into CSVEGTAQETQYF. V gene TRBV29-1 combines with J gene TRBJ2-5, with 7 bases lining up with TRBD1. With 3 bases clipped from V and 2 bases from J, the junction kept 3 bases outside the gene matches. From germline, CDR1 is SQVTM and CDR2 ANQGSEA. The CDR3 consists of 13 residues.

The gene calls are TRBV30 and TRBJ2-5, with 8 bases that match TRBD2. CDR3 length: 15 amino acids. CDR1 is GTSNPN and CDR2 is SVGIG in the germline V gene (reference sequence). Losses at the gene ends were 4 bases for V and 1 base for J; bases not matched to a gene: 8. Here the CDR3 reads CAWTRSGLAQETQYF. Here the CDR3 DNA reads TGTGCCTGGACCCGCTCAGGACTAGCCCAAGAGACCCAGTACTTC.

The V call is TRBV4-2, the J call TRBJ2-7, with 7 bases aligning to TRBD2. The CDR3 extends over 15 amino acids. V trimming: 0 bases; J trimming: 4 bases; junction bases outside the gene matches: 6. Germline V gives CDR1 LGHNA, CDR2 YNFKEQ. In DNA, the CDR3 is TGTGCCAGCAGCCAAGAAGCTAGCGGCCCTTACGAGCAGTACTTC. Its translation is CASSQEASGPYEQYF.

The V gene is TRBV7-9, the J gene TRBJ1-5, with D unclear. There are 13 residues in the CDR3. CDR1 SEHNR and CDR2 FQNEAQ come from the germline V gene (reference sequence). The V and J ends lost 1 base and 7 bases respectively, with 8 bases between them. The CDR3 coding sequence is TGTGCCAGCAGCTTAGACTCCCGGCAGCCCCAGCATTTT. Amino acid sequence: CASSLDSRQPQHF.

This rearrangement joins TRBV11-2 to TRBJ1-2, with D possibly TRBD1 on 5 matching bases. Trimming took 5 bases from V and 6 from J, leaving 19 bases between them. Germline lookup yields CDR1 SGHAT and CDR2 FQNNGV. The CDR3 has 15 amino acids. CDR3 sequence reads: CASSALRAASDGYTF. CDR3 sequence (DNA): TGTGCCAGCAGCGCACTCAGGGCCGCTTCAGATGGCTACACCTTC.

V and J are TRBV6-5 and TRBJ2-5; a weak D match, TRBD1 (6 bases). From germline, CDR1 is MNHEY and CDR2 SVGAGI. The length of the CDR3 is 16 residues. V was cut by 0 bases and J by 4 bases, with 15 bases left in between. This CDR3 reads CASSYSSPDSRETQYF. For the CDR3, the DNA is TGTGCCAGCAGTTACTCTTCCCCGGACAGCAGAGAGACCCAGTACTTC.

The rearrangement joins TRBV10-3 to TRBJ2-2; possible D gene TRBD1, 6 bases. Trimming pared 2 bases from V and 4 bases from J, leaving 14 bases between. CDR3 size: 16 residues. Germline V lookup: CDR1 ENHRY, CDR2 SYGVKD. CDR3 loop: CAISERTGSPTGELFF. CDR3 sequence (DNA): TGTGCCATCAGTGAGCGTACAGGGTCTCCCACCGGGGAGCTGTTTTTT.

This clone was counted once. This chain uses TRBV18 with TRBJ1-5; D is unclear. The CDR3 extends over 17 amino acids. V lost 3 bases and J 0 bases, leaving 15 bases between the germline ends. Germline V gene lookup returns CDR1 KGHSH and CDR2 LQKENI. CDR3 in DNA: TGTGCCAGCTCACCCTCCCCCACCCGGGGTAGCAATCAGCCCCAGCATTTT. Amino acids: CASSPSPTRGSNQPQHF. Full variable domain (rest looked up from reference TRBV18 and TRBJ1-5): NAGVMQNPRHLVRRRGQEARLRCSPMKGHSHVYWYRQLPEEGLKFMVYLQKENIIDESGMPKERFSAEFPKEGPSILRIQQVVRGDSAAYFCASSPSPTRGSNQPQHFGDGTRLSIL.

This chain connects TRBV9 to TRBJ2-2; 8 bases agree with TRBD2. The CDR3 covers 14 residues. Germline trimming cut 6 bases from V and 2 bases from J; bases unmatched to any gene: 3. Per germline, CDR1 SGDLS and CDR2 YYNGEE. CDR3 sequence: CASILAGNTGELFF. The CDR3 nucleotides are TGTGCCAGCATTTTAGCGGGAAACACCGGGGAGCTGTTTTTT.

The chain links TRBV5-1 to TRBJ2-3; D unresolved. V lost 3 bases to trimming and J lost 2 bases, with 4 bases between them. This CDR3 is 12 amino acids long. The V gene's germline CDR1 is SGHRS and CDR2 YFSETQ. CDR3 loop: CASSSYTDTQYF. The CDR3 bases are TGCGCCAGCAGCTCGTACACAGATACGCAGTATTTT.

The rearrangement uses TRBV7-6 and TRBJ1-4, with 9 bases fitting TRBD1. The germline CDR1 and CDR2 sequences are SGHVS and FNYEAQ. With 5 bases clipped from V and 7 bases from J, the junction kept 8 bases outside the gene matches. CDR3 length: 15 amino acids. The CDR3 DNA reads TGTGCCAGCAGCACTACGGGACAGGGTTTTGAAAAACTGTTTTTT. Amino acids: CASSTTGQGFEKLFF.

The V and J genes are TRBV6-1 and TRBJ1-1; 11 positions agree with TRBD1. The length of the CDR3 is 15 residues. Germline V gene data show CDR1 as MNHNS and CDR2 as SASEGT. Trimming took 6 bases from V and 1 from J; bases not matched to a gene: 4. The CDR3 nucleotides are TGTGCCAGCAGAGGACAGGGGGCGGGGAACACTGAAGCTTTCTTT. This encodes CASRGQGAGNTEAFF.

This rearrangement joins TRBV5-1 to TRBJ2-5, with 7 bases that match TRBD1. The CDR3 totals 13 residues. V shed 6 bases, J shed 2 bases, and the junction held 4 bases outside the gene matches. Germline CDR1 SGHRS, CDR2 YFSETQ. The CDR3 DNA sequence: TGCGCCAGCACCCGGGACAGTCAAGAGACCCAGTACTTC. This codes for CASTRDSQETQYF.

The rearrangement uses TRBV6-5 and TRBJ2-3; D is perhaps TRBD1 (6 bases). This CDR3 has 15 residues. V was pared by 6 bases and J by 4 bases, with 17 bases between. Germline V CDR1 and CDR2: MNHEY, SVGAGI. DNA for the CDR3: TGTGCCAGCAGAAAAGGGGGATCAGGCGCAGATACGCAGTATTTT. Its protein is CASRKGGSGADTQYF.

The DNA for the CDR3 is TGTGCCAGCAGTATTACAGGGTTGGGCTATGGCTACACCTTC. Its translation is CASSITGLGYGYTF. V usage is TRBV27 and J usage is TRBJ1-2; D is possibly TRBD1 (6 bases). There are 14 residues in the CDR3. Germline V gene data show CDR1 as MNHEY and CDR2 as SMNVEV (reference sequence). Trimming cost V 5 bases and J 4 bases, with 14 bases left between them.

The CDR3 DNA is TGTGCCAGCAGTTACTACCGGAACTATGGCTACACCTTC. It codes for CASSYYRNYGYTF. The V gene is TRBV6-5, the J gene TRBJ1-2, with D uncertain. CDR3 length: 13 amino acids. Germline V gives CDR1 MNHEY, CDR2 SVGAGI. V shed 1 base and J shed 2 bases, with 5 bases lying between them.

The rearrangement links TRBV16 to TRBJ2-6, with TRBD1 as a possible D gene (6 bases). The CDR3 contains 18 residues. Germline CDR1 and CDR2: KGHSY and FQNENV. V lost 2 bases, J lost 0 bases, and 14 bases lay in between. Written as DNA, the CDR3 is TGTGCCAGCAGCCAAGCGCTGGGACACAACTCTGGGGCCAACGTCCTGACTTTC. Protein sequence: CASSQALGHNSGANVLTF.

The genes are TRBV7-8 and TRBJ2-2; D is unresolved. There are 13 residues in the CDR3. V was shortened by 7 bases and J by 1 base, with 7 bases between the two germline ends. CDR1 SGHVS and CDR2 FQNEAQ come from the germline V gene. CDR3 region: CASTGVNTGELFF. The CDR3 region has the DNA TGTGCCAGCACCGGTGTGAACACCGGGGAGCTGTTTTTT.